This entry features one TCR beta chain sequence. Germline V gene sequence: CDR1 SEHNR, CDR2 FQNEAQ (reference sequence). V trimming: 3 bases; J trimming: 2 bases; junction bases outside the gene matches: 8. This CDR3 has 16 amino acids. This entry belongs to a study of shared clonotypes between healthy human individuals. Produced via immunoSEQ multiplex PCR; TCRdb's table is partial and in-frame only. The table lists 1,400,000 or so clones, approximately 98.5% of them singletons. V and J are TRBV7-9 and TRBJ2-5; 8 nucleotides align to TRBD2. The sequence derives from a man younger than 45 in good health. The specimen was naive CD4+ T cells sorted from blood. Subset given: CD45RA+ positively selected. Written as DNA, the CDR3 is TGTGCCAGCAGCTTTGTGAGCGGGAGAGGGCAAGAGACCCAGTACTTC. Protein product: CASSFVSGRGQETQYF.